Here is one TCR beta chain with its context. Antigen: not known. The data were obtained in a study of T-cell reconstitution after alpha-beta-depleted transplantation in children. General study findings and limits: Newly produced T cells mostly accounted for T-cell counts and diversity one year post-transplant. There were some patients whose high TCRbeta diversity at day 60 came from surviving recipient T cells and thymic progenitors.

Preparation of the TCRbeta library was carried out with unique molecular identifiers. TCRdb called the PCR reads again in MiXCR, with one record for every CDR3 protein. The sample lists 400,000 to 450,000 distinct CDR3 sequences, 43% occurring once. CDR3 length: 14 residues. Germline values: CDR1 DFQATT, CDR2 SNEGSKA (reference sequence). The V and J ends lost 1 base and 8 bases respectively, with 15 bases between them. The chain combines TRBV20-1 with TRBJ2-1; D not certain. This sequence was found in a girl aged 2-10 years with aplastic anemia, due to receive a stem cell transplant. The sample consisted of PBMCs, taken before TCRalphabeta/CD19-depleted stem cell transplant. The CDR3 is CSARGRGSADEQFF. CDR3 bases: TGCAGTGCTAGAGGTCGAGGTAGTGCGGATGAGCAGTTCTTC.